The 14 T cell receptor beta chains given below trace back to one sample, sequenced in a study of tumor and adjacent non-tumor tissue in lung cancer (dated by TCRdb to 2017 to 2018). Bulk unsorted tissue served as the source for RNA extraction, and RNA quality was assessed using a NanoDrop ND-1000 and an Agilent 2100. The normal lung samples consisted of distant non-tumor tissue collected more than 3 cm from the tumor edge. Library preparation was by multiplex PCR. TCRdb lists the instrument as Illumina HiSeq 2500. TCRbeta libraries were constructed through three rounds of nested PCR with primers (Table S4) according to protocols adapted from ARM-PCR. The public sequencing data were trimmed at Q25 with fastp and processed into clonotypes with MiXCR by TCRdb, which kept only in-frame beta chains. Every CDR3 protein is listed once, alongside the most common genes and DNA of its rows. The sample table contains roughly 75,000 distinct CDR3 sequences; only one count was recorded for 80% to 90% of them. Approximately 55% of the sample comes from the top ten.

Specimen: distant non-tumor lung tissue. The receptors here all came from a man aged 55 to 70 with non-small cell lung cancer.

As concerns this clonotype: The conserved final phenylalanine or tryptophan is absent from the CDR3, which likely points to a read error. This chain links TRBV6-5 with TRBJ2-2, with D uncertain. The CDR3 has 16 residues. Per the germline V gene, CDR1 is MNHEY and CDR2 is SVGAGI. CDR3 residues: CACSYARDPNTGELFL. The CDR3 DNA reads as TGTGCCTGCAGTTACGCCCGAGATCCAAACACCGGGGAGCTGTTTCTT.

Only one count was recorded for this clonotype. In DNA, the CDR3 is TGCAGTGCTAAAGCGAGGAGCCGGACCGAGTTTGATGAGCAGTTCTTC. The encoded protein is CSAKARSRTEFDEQFF. The chain combines TRBV20-1 with TRBJ2-1, with D unclear. Between the trimmed V and J ends, which lost 4 bases and 8 bases, there was a span of 24 bases. Germline V gene sequence: CDR1 DFQATT, CDR2 SNEGSKA (reference sequence). The CDR3 has 16 residues.

In regard to this clonotype: The junction differs from germline at one of its ends, possibly a read error. This chain joins TRBV11-2 and TRBJ1-1; TRBD1 is a possible D gene (5 bases). CDR3 length: 16 residues. In germline, CDR1 is SGHAT, CDR2 FQNNGV. CDR3 residues: CASSPSRRPLRGEAFF. CDR3 bases: TGTGCTAGCAGCCCCTCCAGGAGGCCATTGAGGGGTGAAGCTTTCTTT.

With respect to this clonotype: An end of the junction differs from the germline gene, which may be a read error. The chain combines TRBV10-3 with TRBJ1-3; no reliable D call. There are 14 residues in the CDR3. Germline V gene data show CDR1 as ENHRY and CDR2 as SYGVKD. The CDR3 DNA sequence: TGTGCCACCAAGGACGGTGGCTCTGGAAGCACCATATATTTT. Residues: CATKDGGSGSTIYF.

Worth noting for this clonotype: The DNA is left out, because the CDR3 cannot be placed on it with certainty; the CDR3 is given as TCRdb lists it. The chain joins TRBV11-2 to TRBJ1-1. Germline CDR1 SGHAT, CDR2 FQNNGV. The CDR3 contains 13 residues when both ends are counted. The CDR3 here is CAILVGSGTEAFF.

A note on this clonotype: A read error may account for a junction end that differs from germline. The gene calls are TRBV5-6 and TRBJ1-1; maybe TRBD1 (5 bases). The CDR3 is made up of 13 amino acids. The germline V gene encodes CDR1 SGHDT and CDR2 YYEEEE. The CDR3 DNA reads as TGTGCCAGGAGCTTGCTTCAGGGTAGTGAAGCTATCTTT. As protein: CARSLLQGSEAIF.

About this clonotype itself: Germline is not matched at one junction end, which may reflect a read error. This chain links TRBV11-3 with TRBJ2-1, with 11 nucleotides matching TRBD2. The CDR3 is made up of 15 amino acids. Germline CDR1 is SGHNT and CDR2 is YENEEA. In DNA, the CDR3 is TGCGCCAGCACCCCAATTAGCGGGGGGGCCCATGAACAGTTCTTC. Protein sequence: CASTPISGGAHEQFF. Using reference TRBV11-3 and TRBJ2-1 for the parts outside the CDR3, the full variable domain is EAGVVQSPRYKIIEKKQPVAFWCNPISGHNTLYWYLQNLGQGPELLIRYENEEAVDDSQLPKDRFSAERLKGVDSTLKIQPAELGDSAVYLCASTPISGGAHEQFFGPGTRLTVL.

As concerns this clonotype: A much larger clone sits a single nucleotide away, making a read error possible. This sequence joins TRBV6-5 and TRBJ2-6; the D is unclear. CDR3 size: 15 residues. Germline CDR1 is MNHEY and CDR2 is SVGAGI. CDR3 DNA: TGTGCCAGCTCTTTGAGGTGGTCTGGGACCAACGTCCTGACTTTC. It is translated as CASSLRWSGTNVLTF.

The chain recombines TRBV4-2 with TRBJ1-1, with D unresolved. In germline, CDR1 is LGHNA, CDR2 YNFKEQ. V was pared by 3 bases and J by 3 bases, with 8 bases between. CDR3 length: 13 residues. The CDR3 sequence is CASSQETYTEAFF. For the CDR3, the DNA is TGTGCCAGCAGCCAGGAGACCTACACTGAAGCTTTCTTT.

Of note for this clonotype: An end of the junction does not agree with germline; a read error may underlie this. The chain uses TRBV28 and TRBJ2-7; the D is unclear. The germline V gene encodes CDR1 MDHEN and CDR2 SYDVKM. This CDR3 region has 16 residues. The CDR3 spells CDSSPTGGGFSYEQYF. CDR3 nucleotide sequence: TGTGACAGCAGCCCTACCGGCGGCGGTTTCTCCTACGAGCAGTACTTC.

The chain has TRBV20-1 and TRBJ1-6; no reliable D call. CDR3 size: 16 residues. Germline V CDR1 and CDR2: DFQATT, SNEGSKA (reference sequence). The CDR3 DNA follows: TGCAGAGCTGAGCGCCTCGGAGACAAGGGTAATTCACCCCTCCACTTT. It codes for CRAERLGDKGNSPLHF.

Concerning this clonotype: Because the CDR3 is missing its conserved closing phenylalanine or tryptophan, this is likely a read error. The chain recombines TRBV29-1 with TRBJ2-5, with 10 bases that match TRBD2. The CDR3 has 16 amino acids. With 1 base clipped from V and 1 base from J, the junction kept 6 bases outside the gene matches. Germline lookup yields CDR1 SQVTM and CDR2 ANQGSEA. CDR3 sequence (DNA): TGCAGCGTTGAAGCGACTAGCGGGCACATCCAAGAGACCCAGTACTTA. It specifies CSVEATSGHIQETQYL.

This clonotype was detected a few times. V gene TRBV20-1 combines with J gene TRBJ1-1; D gene ambiguous. CDR1 and CDR2 (germline): DFQATT, SNEGSKA (reference sequence). The CDR3 extends over 14 amino acids. Trimming pared 6 bases from V and 4 bases from J, leaving 18 bases between. As DNA, the CDR3 is TGCAGTGCCCGGCAGGTTGGTATTATCACTGAAGCTTTCTTT. It encodes CSARQVGIITEAFF.

J is TRBJ1-1 and V is TRBV5-4; D not certain. The ends were cut back, 5 bases at V and 3 bases at J, with 23 bases in the middle. CDR1 is SGHNT and CDR2 is YYREEE in the germline V gene (reference sequence). CDR3 length: 17 amino acids. CDR3 nucleotide sequence: TGTGCCAGCAGGGCAGGTCGACAAGGACGATGCGACACTGAAGCTTTCTTT. Its translation: CASRAGRQGRCDTEAFF.